This paragraph covers one TCR beta chain sequence. Its antigen is currently unknown. Profiled with immunoSEQ multiplex PCR; TCRdb holds only in-frame clones, not every one. The sample includes just under 150,000 clones, approximately 88% seen only once; the top ten take 4.5%. The data were taken from a study of cytomegalovirus exposure and HLA in healthy donors. Study-wide results and caveats: One later analysis, an examination of the approximately 130 validation repertoires, found that first-cohort TCR clusters tended to co-occur in them.

The CDR3 consists of 15 residues. V lost 6 bases to trimming and J lost 8 bases; unmatched junction nucleotides: 6. The V gene's germline CDR1 is MGHRA and CDR2 YSYEKL. The specimen was PBMCs. The sequence came from a man aged 18 to 30 in good health and CMV-seropositive. The genes are TRBV4-1 and TRBJ2-1; 14 bases agree with TRBD2. CDR3 in amino acids: CASRTGTSGSHEQFF. CDR3 nucleotide sequence: TGCGCCAGCAGGACCGGGACTAGCGGGAGCCATGAGCAGTTCTTC.